This T cell receptor beta chain emerged from a study of CD8 T cells in Susac syndrome. RNA, at 0.5 to 1 ug, was reverse transcribed with random hexamers. The authors amplified TCR beta CDR3 across 54 Vbeta and 13 Jbeta using immunoSEQ multiplex PCR. Each CDR3 protein is one row after TCRdb ran MiXCR on the immunoSEQ multiplex PCR reads. This sample has hundreds of thousands of distinct CDR3 sequences; approximately 89% occur once, and the top ten carry about 0.12%. Germline-derived CDR1 and CDR2 are MDHEN and SYDVKM. V was pared by 3 bases and J by 0 bases, with 8 bases between. The CDR3 length is 14 residues. The authors carried out high-throughput sequencing of TCR beta. They applied it to CD8+ and CD4+ T cells obtained from blood. TEMRA cells were FACS-enriched, and CD8+ and CD4+ T cells were isolated negatively.

This sequence originates from a human donor with multiple sclerosis. Input material: CD8+ T cells from PBMCs. V is TRBV28 and J is TRBJ1-1, with D uncertain. The CDR3 coding sequence is TGTGCCAGCAGTTTTTGGAAAATGAACACTGAAGCTTTCTTT. This sequence encodes CASSFWKMNTEAFF. Looking up the rest from reference TRBV28 and TRBJ1-1 gives the full variable domain: DVKVTQSSRYLVKRTGEKVFLECVQDMDHENMFWYRQDPGLGLRLIYFSYDVKMKEKGDIPEGYSVSREKKERFSLILESASTNQTSMYLCASSFWKMNTEAFFGQGTRLTVV.